This entry lists 31 T cell receptor beta chains sequenced from one sample in a study of neurological immune-mediated disorders. TCRdb reprocessed the 5' RACE reads via MiXCR and lists one record per CDR3 protein. This sample has tens of thousands of distinct CDR3 sequences, with less than 5.5% found just once. The specimen was PBMCs. Receptor source: a man between 18 and 35 years old with multiple sclerosis.

This clonotype was recorded once. The chain links TRBV30 to TRBJ1-3; D is unclear. The CDR3 consists of 13 residues. V lost 0 bases to trimming and J lost 4 bases, with 7 bases between them. Germline CDR1 and CDR2: GTSNPN and SVGIG (reference sequence). Here the CDR3 reads CAWSVKRGNTIYF. The CDR3 DNA reads as TGTGCCTGGAGTGTAAAGCGCGGAAACACCATATATTTT.

Many counts were recorded for this clonotype. The CDR3 DNA reads TGTGCCAGCAGCACGGACACTGAAGCTTTCTTT. As protein: CASSTDTEAFF. This chain connects TRBV12-3 or TRBV12-4 to TRBJ1-1; no clear D gene. The length of the CDR3 is 11 residues. V lost 6 bases to trimming and J lost 3 bases, with 5 bases between them.

As to this clonotype: Given a much more abundant clone one base away, this may be a read error. The genes are TRBV7-6 and TRBJ2-3; the D call may be TRBD1 or TRBD2 (5 bases each). Germline V CDR1 and CDR2: SGHVS, FNYEAQ. The CDR3 contains 16 residues. Between the trimmed V and J ends, which lost 1 base and 4 bases, there was a span of 15 bases. The CDR3 DNA is TGTGCCAGCAGCTTAGGGTCGGGGCGCCTGGCAGATACGCAGTATTTT. Translation: CASSLGSGRLADTQYF.

This clonotype was found many times. The V gene is TRBV29-1, the J gene TRBJ1-1; TRBD1 aligns across 7 bases. The length of the CDR3 is 12 residues. Germline loops: CDR1 SQVTM, CDR2 ANQGSEA. The V segment lost 6 bases and the J segment 8 bases; nucleotides outside the gene matches: 9. The CDR3 DNA follows: TGCAGCGTCCTTAGGGGGCGAAGAGAAGCTTTCTTT. Translating it yields CSVLRGRREAFF.

This clonotype was recorded many times. The gene calls are TRBV2 and TRBJ2-7; unclear D gene. V was pared by 5 bases and J by 2 bases, with 10 bases between. This CDR3 is 13 amino acids long. Germline V CDR1 and CDR2: SNHLY, FYNNEI. CDR3 bases: TGTGCCAGCAGTTCCCGCTATGCCTACGAGCAGTACTTC. It is translated as CASSSRYAYEQYF.

This clonotype was seen more than once but under ten times. This may be a read error: a much more frequent sequence differs by one nucleotide. The rearrangement uses TRBV29-1 and TRBJ2-4, with D unresolved. The CDR3 length is 13 residues. Between the trimmed V and J ends, which lost 6 bases and 8 bases, there was a span of 17 bases. The V gene's germline CDR1 is SQVTM and CDR2 ANQGSEA. The CDR3 region has the DNA TGCAGCGTAGGAGTGGGGAAGGGCGACATTCAGTACTTC. Its translation: CSVGVGKGDIQYF.

This clonotype was detected ten times or more. This could be a read error, since a much larger clone is one nucleotide away. The gene calls are TRBV5-1 and TRBJ1-2, with no clear D. The CDR3 consists of 14 residues. Trimming pared 3 bases from V and 3 bases from J, leaving 12 bases between. CDR1 SGHRS and CDR2 YFSETQ come from the germline V gene. The CDR3 region is CASSSMGKDYGYTF. CDR3 nucleotides: TGCGCCAGCAGCTCCATGGGAAAGGACTATGGCTACACCTTC.

This clonotype was picked up many times. This chain connects TRBV5-1 to TRBJ2-3; D is uncertain. V was clipped by 6 bases and J by 6 bases, with 11 bases between them. The CDR3 runs 12 residues. Germline-derived CDR1 and CDR2 are SGHRS and YFSETQ. In DNA form, the CDR3 reads TGCGCCAGCATGATGTCCGAGGATACGCAGTATTTT. This sequence encodes CASMMSEDTQYF.

This clonotype was seen ten or more times. V and J are TRBV29-1 and TRBJ2-2, with D tentatively TRBD2 (5 bases). Deletions cut 6 bases from V and 4 bases from J, with 12 bases between. Germline-derived CDR1 and CDR2 are SQVTM and ANQGSEA. The CDR3 runs 13 residues. CDR3 nucleotide sequence: TGCAGCGTGATGGACTGGCGCACCGGGGAGCTGTTTTTT. This encodes CSVMDWRTGELFF.

This clonotype showed up many times. The chain joins TRBV10-3 to TRBJ1-6; TRBD1 aligns across 10 bases. V was clipped by 3 bases and J by 7 bases; unmatched bases: 6. The CDR3 has 16 residues. Germline CDR1 reads ENHRY; CDR2 reads SYGVKD. CDR3 residues: CAISEKGQGRNSPLHF. CDR3 nucleotides: TGTGCCATCAGTGAAAAGGGACAGGGGCGGAATTCACCCCTCCACTTT.

The chain employs TRBV9 and TRBJ2-3; 7 bases agree with TRBD2. Germline loops: CDR1 SGDLS, CDR2 YYNGEE. Trimming at V came to 6 bases and at J to 1 base, leaving 8 bases not matched to a gene. CDR3 length equals 15 residues. CDR3 bases: TGTGCCAGCAATTCTCGCGGGAGTGGCACAGATACGCAGTATTTT. This translates into CASNSRGSGTDTQYF.

This clonotype was seen many times. The rearrangement links TRBV12-3 or TRBV12-4 to TRBJ2-7; possibly TRBD1 for D (6 bases). The CDR3 totals 12 residues. V was shortened by 5 bases and J by 7 bases, with 12 bases between the two germline ends. The CDR3 loop reads CASSQTGHEQYF. CDR3 DNA sequence: TGTGCCAGCAGTCAGACAGGACATGAGCAGTACTTC.

This clonotype was detected many times. The chain uses TRBV20-1 and TRBJ2-5; TRBD2 is a possible D gene (6 bases). The CDR3 runs to 17 residues. The ends were cut back, 0 bases at V and 7 bases at J, with 24 bases in the middle. Germline V lookup: CDR1 DFQATT, CDR2 SNEGSKA (reference sequence). The CDR3 DNA is TGCAGTGCTAGAGATAGGAGAGGCCTGGAGGGGCGAGGGACCCAGTACTTC. Residues: CSARDRRGLEGRGTQYF.

This clonotype has more than one count but fewer than ten. The chain couples TRBV20-1 to TRBJ2-7; possibly TRBD2 for D (6 bases). The CDR3 consists of 14 residues. Between the trimmed V and J ends, which lost 5 bases and 3 bases, there was a span of 17 bases. Per the germline V gene, CDR1 is DFQATT and CDR2 is SNEGSKA (reference sequence). CDR3 nucleotides: TGCAGTGCTTCTAAATTGACTAGTAACTACGAGCAGTACTTC. This gives the protein CSASKLTSNYEQYF.

This clonotype has only a few counts. The CDR3 nucleotides are TGCAGGGGAGACAGGGGGGATGGCTACACCTTC. It specifies CRGDRGDGYTF. This rearrangement joins TRBV20-1 to TRBJ1-2; TRBD1 matches 9 bases. Germline CDR1 reads DFQATT; CDR2 reads SNEGSKA (reference sequence). The CDR3 consists of 11 residues.

This clonotype was counted ten times or more. The V gene is TRBV5-1, the J gene TRBJ1-1; the match to TRBD1 covers 10 bases. Germline V gene data show CDR1 as SGHRS and CDR2 as YFSETQ. V lost 0 bases to trimming and J lost 5 bases; unmatched junction nucleotides: 7. This CDR3 is built from 16 residues. DNA of the CDR3: TGCGCCAGCAGCTTGGAGCCACCGGGACAGGGGACTGAAGCTTTCTTT. Its translation: CASSLEPPGQGTEAFF.

There are many counts of this clonotype. Relative to the germline gene, one junction end is altered; a read error may explain this. V gene TRBV9 combines with J gene TRBJ1-6; maybe TRBD1 (6 bases). Germline loops: CDR1 SGDLS, CDR2 YYNGEE. This CDR3 has 14 residues. CDR3 bases: TGTGCCAGCAGCGTTCAGGGGAATAATTCACCCCTCAACTTT. Translated, it gives CASSVQGNNSPLNF.

This clonotype was seen ten or more times. This rearrangement joins TRBV11-1 to TRBJ2-7; D possibly matches TRBD1 or TRBD2 (5 bases each). The CDR3 spans 14 residues. Trimming cost V 4 bases and J 2 bases, with 12 bases left between them. Germline V gene sequence: CDR1 SGHAT, CDR2 FQDESV (reference sequence). Written as DNA, the CDR3 is TGTGCCAGCAGCTACCGGGACGGGACCTACGAGCAGTACTTC. It yields the protein CASSYRDGTYEQYF. Drawing the rest from reference TRBV11-1 and TRBJ2-7, the complete variable domain is EAEVAQSPRYKITEKSQAVAFWCDPISGHATLYWYRQILGQGPELLVQFQDESVVDDSQLPKDRFSAERLKGVDSTLKIQPAELGDSAMYLCASSYRDGTYEQYFGPGTRLTVT.

This clonotype has ten or more counts. V and J are TRBV11-2 and TRBJ2-5; D not resolved. Trimming removed 1 base from V and 5 bases from J, with 14 bases in between. The CDR3 runs to 15 residues. Germline CDR1 SGHAT, CDR2 FQNNGV. CDR3 nucleotides: TGTGCCAGCAGCTTAGGAGTGGGAATGGTGGAGACCCAGTACTTC. It codes for CASSLGVGMVETQYF. Full variable domain (rest looked up from reference TRBV11-2 and TRBJ2-5): EAGVAQSPRYKIIEKRQSVAFWCNPISGHATLYWYQQILGQGPKLLIQFQNNGVVDDSQLPKDRFSAERLKGVDSTLKIQPAKLEDSAVYLCASSLGVGMVETQYFGPGTRLLVL.

There are many counts of this clonotype. The chain couples TRBV9 to TRBJ2-2; no definite D call. The CDR3 loop spans 15 amino acids. Trimming took off 0 bases at V and 4 bases at J, with 10 bases between the two ends. Germline V gives CDR1 SGDLS, CDR2 YYNGEE. The CDR3 DNA follows: TGTGCCAGCAGCGTAGTCGTGTCGGGCACCGGGGAGCTGTTTTTT. It is translated as CASSVVVSGTGELFF.

This clonotype was seen repeatedly, ten times or more. The J gene is TRBJ1-3, the V gene TRBV5-1; D uncertain. This CDR3 contains 14 residues. The V gene's germline CDR1 is SGHRS and CDR2 YFSETQ. V was shortened by 0 bases and J by 0 bases, with 4 bases between the two germline ends. The chain's CDR3 is CASSLGNSGNTIYF. The CDR3 coding sequence is TGCGCCAGCAGCTTGGGGAACTCTGGAAACACCATATATTTT. Combining the CDR3 with reference TRBV5-1 and TRBJ1-3 gives the whole variable domain KAGVTQTPRYLIKTRGQQVTLSCSPISGHRSVSWYQQTPGQGLQFLFEYFSETQRNKGNFPGRFSGRQFSNSRSEMNVSTLELGDSALYLCASSLGNSGNTIYFGEGSWLTVV.

This clonotype was found many times. The chain carries TRBV5-1 and TRBJ1-3; 8 bases agree with TRBD1. The germline V gene has CDR1 SGHRS and CDR2 YFSETQ. CDR3 size: 17 residues. The junction had 17 bases not matched to a gene; V was cut back by 4 bases and J by 8 bases. The CDR3 nucleotides read TGCGCCAGCAGCCACGCCGCAGGGGGCGATATTTCGGACACCATATATTTT. Translating it yields CASSHAAGGDISDTIYF.

Ten or more counts support this clonotype. This chain uses TRBV5-1 with TRBJ2-3; D is perhaps TRBD1 (6 bases). Trimming shortened V by 6 bases and J by 3 bases, and 14 bases separated the two germline ends. Germline CDR1 is SGHRS and CDR2 is YFSETQ. CDR3 length: 14 residues. The CDR3 coding sequence is TGCGCCAGCAAGGGCACAGGGCCTACAGATACGCAGTATTTT. As protein: CASKGTGPTDTQYF.

This clonotype was counted many times. The CDR3 nucleotides are TGTGCCACCCGGGAACGTAGGTTGGGGGACACCGGGGAGCTGTTTTTT. It encodes CATRERRLGDTGELFF. This chain uses TRBV7-3 with TRBJ2-2; either TRBD1 or TRBD2 may fit D (5 bases each). The CDR3 is 16 amino acids. Per the germline V gene, CDR1 is SGHTA and CDR2 is FQGTGA. V was cut by 10 bases and J by 3 bases, with 21 bases left in between. Variable domain in full (rest from reference TRBV7-3 and TRBJ2-2): GAGVSQTPSNKVTEKGKYVELRCDPISGHTALYWYRQSLGQGPEFLIYFQGTGAADDSGLPNDRFFAVRPEGSVSTLKIQRTERGDSAVYLCATRERRLGDTGELFFGEGSRLTVL.

This clonotype has only a few counts. This chain uses TRBV5-1 with TRBJ2-1, with D perhaps matching TRBD1 (5 bases). The CDR3 totals 12 residues. Trimming left V 3 bases short and J 10 bases short, with 11 bases between. CDR1 and CDR2 from the germline V gene are SGHRS and YFSETQ. The CDR3 region is CASSSGQGEQFF. The CDR3 nucleotides are TGCGCCAGCAGCTCAGGACAAGGAGAGCAGTTCTTC.

In this sample, this clonotype turned up many times. The rearrangement links TRBV20-1 to TRBJ2-7; the match to TRBD2 covers 14 bases. This CDR3 region has 13 residues. Trimming removed 5 bases from V and 8 bases from J; junction bases left unmatched: 5. Germline V CDR1 and CDR2: DFQATT, SNEGSKA (reference sequence). DNA for the CDR3: TGCAGTGCTTCTCGGACTAGCGGGGGGAAGCAGTACTTC. Translating gives CSASRTSGGKQYF.

In regard to this clonotype: A much bigger clone sits one base away, suggesting this may be a read error. V usage is TRBV18 and J usage is TRBJ2-3; no reliable D call. The CDR3 is 15 residues long. CDR1 and CDR2 (germline): KGHSH, LQKENI. V was clipped by 2 bases and J by 3 bases, with 12 bases between them. CDR3 in amino acids: CASSPGYLDTDTQYF. The CDR3 DNA is TGTGCCAGCTCACCAGGCTACCTGGATACAGATACGCAGTATTTT.

This clonotype was found many times. CDR3 sequence: CASSGGDNPYEQYF. The CDR3 nucleotides read TGTGCCAGCAGCGGCGGGGACAACCCCTACGAGCAGTACTTC. The rearrangement links TRBV27 to TRBJ2-7, with D perhaps given as TRBD1 or TRBD2 (6 bases each). In germline, CDR1 is MNHEY, CDR2 SMNVEV (reference sequence). Trimming cost V 6 bases and J 2 bases, with 14 bases left between them. This CDR3 has 14 residues.

This clonotype was observed at least ten times. The gene calls are TRBV7-2 and TRBJ2-2, with D perhaps being TRBD1 or TRBD2 (5 bases each). V was pared by 5 bases and J by 2 bases, with 12 bases between. Germline V gene sequence: CDR1 SGHTA, CDR2 FQGNSA. The CDR3 consists of 15 residues. CDR3 bases: TGTGCCAGCAGCCAGGGACGACCTAACACCGGGGAGCTGTTTTTT. Translated: CASSQGRPNTGELFF.

On this clonotype: A much larger clone differs from this one at a single base, so this may be a read error. The rearrangement links TRBV5-6 to TRBJ2-2, with a tentative D call TRBD2 (5 bases). This CDR3 spans 16 amino acids. Between the trimmed V and J ends, which lost 4 bases and 0 bases, there was a span of 13 bases. CDR1 is SGHDT, CDR2 YYEEEE, per germline. CDR3 bases: TGTGCCAGCAGCACTCTCACTAGGGCGAACACCGGGGAGCTGTTTTTT. Its translation is CASSTLTRANTGELFF. Combining the CDR3 with reference TRBV5-6 and TRBJ2-2 gives the whole variable domain DAGVTQSPTHLIKTRGQQVTLRCSPKSGHDTVSWYQQALGQGPQFIFQYYEEEERQRGNFPDRFSGHQFPNYSSELNVNALLLGDSALYLCASSTLTRANTGELFFGEGSRLTVL.

There are many counts of this clonotype. The chain recombines TRBV28 with TRBJ1-5; D is unresolved. This CDR3 has 13 amino acids. Germline CDR1 is MDHEN and CDR2 is SYDVKM. The V gene lost 2 bases and the J gene lost 7 bases, with 9 bases spanning the gap. CDR3 amino acids: CASSLRPRQPQHF. The DNA of the CDR3 is TGTGCCAGCAGTTTAAGGCCCCGGCAGCCCCAGCATTTT.